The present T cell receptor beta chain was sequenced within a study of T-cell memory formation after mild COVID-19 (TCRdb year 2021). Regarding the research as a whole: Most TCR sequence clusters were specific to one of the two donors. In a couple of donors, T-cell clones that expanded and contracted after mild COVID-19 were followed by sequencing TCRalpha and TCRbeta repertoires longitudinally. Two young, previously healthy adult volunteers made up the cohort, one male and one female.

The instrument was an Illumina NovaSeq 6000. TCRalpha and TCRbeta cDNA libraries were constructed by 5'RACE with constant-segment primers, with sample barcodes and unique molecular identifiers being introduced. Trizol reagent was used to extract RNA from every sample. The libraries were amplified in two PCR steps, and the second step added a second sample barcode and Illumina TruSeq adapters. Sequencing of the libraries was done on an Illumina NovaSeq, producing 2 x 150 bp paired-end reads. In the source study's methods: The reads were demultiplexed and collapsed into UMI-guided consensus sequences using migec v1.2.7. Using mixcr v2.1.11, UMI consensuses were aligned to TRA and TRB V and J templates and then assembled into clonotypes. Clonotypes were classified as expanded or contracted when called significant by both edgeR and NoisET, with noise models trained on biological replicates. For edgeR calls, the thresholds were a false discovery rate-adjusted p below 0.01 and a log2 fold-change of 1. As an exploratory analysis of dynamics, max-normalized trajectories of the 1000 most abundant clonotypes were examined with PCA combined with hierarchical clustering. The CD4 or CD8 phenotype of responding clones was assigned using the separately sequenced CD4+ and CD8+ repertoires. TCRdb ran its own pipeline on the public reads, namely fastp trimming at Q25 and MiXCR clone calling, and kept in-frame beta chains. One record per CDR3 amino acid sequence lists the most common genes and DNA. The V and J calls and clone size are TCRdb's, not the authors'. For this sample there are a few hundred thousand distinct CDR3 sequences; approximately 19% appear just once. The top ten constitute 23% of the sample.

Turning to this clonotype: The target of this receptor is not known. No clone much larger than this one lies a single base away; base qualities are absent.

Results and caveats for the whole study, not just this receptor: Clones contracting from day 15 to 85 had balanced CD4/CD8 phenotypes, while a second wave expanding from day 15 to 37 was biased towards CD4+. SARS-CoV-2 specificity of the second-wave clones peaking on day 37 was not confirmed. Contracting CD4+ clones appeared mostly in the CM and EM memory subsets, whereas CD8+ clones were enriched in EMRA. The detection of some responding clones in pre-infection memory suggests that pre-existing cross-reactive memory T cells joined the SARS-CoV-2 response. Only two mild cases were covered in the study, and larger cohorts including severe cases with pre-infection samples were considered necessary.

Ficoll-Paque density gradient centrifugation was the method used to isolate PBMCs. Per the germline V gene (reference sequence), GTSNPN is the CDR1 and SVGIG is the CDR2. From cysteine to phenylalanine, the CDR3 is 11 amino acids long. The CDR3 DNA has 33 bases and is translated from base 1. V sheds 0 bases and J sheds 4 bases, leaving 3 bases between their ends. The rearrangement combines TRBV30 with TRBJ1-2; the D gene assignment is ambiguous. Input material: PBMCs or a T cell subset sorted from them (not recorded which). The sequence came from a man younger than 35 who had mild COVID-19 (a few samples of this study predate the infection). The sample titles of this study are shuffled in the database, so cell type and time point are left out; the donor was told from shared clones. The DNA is TGTGCCTGGAGTGTAATCTATGGCTACACCTTC. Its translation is CAWSVIYGYTF.